Presented here are 7 T cell receptor beta chains from one specimen sequenced in a study of spatial heterogeneity in lung cancer. TCRdb redid the calling of the 5' RACE reads with MiXCR, one entry per CDR3 protein. The data contain around 44,000 distinct CDR3 sequences, about 10% of them singletons. Stated time point: blood at routine non-recurrence follow-up after resection. Sequenced here: PBMCs, sampled at follow-up. All receptors derive from a female donor with early-stage non-small cell lung cancer.

This clonotype showed up just a few times. The chain carries TRBV28 and TRBJ1-1; D is perhaps TRBD1 (6 bases). Germline-derived CDR1 and CDR2 are MDHEN and SYDVKM. V gave up 5 bases and J gave up 8 bases, with 12 bases separating them. The CDR3 runs to 12 residues. CDR3 coding DNA: TGTGCCAGCAGTATCGGGACATCCGAAGCTTTCTTT. This encodes CASSIGTSEAFF.

A few counts support this clonotype. The gene calls are TRBV4-1 and TRBJ1-4; D not resolved. The germline CDR1 and CDR2 sequences are MGHRA and YSYEKL. The CDR3 length is 18 residues. V lost 3 bases and J 2 bases, leaving 19 bases between the germline ends. CDR3 protein: CASSHVAGSDGTNEKLFF. The DNA for the CDR3 is TGCGCCAGCAGCCACGTAGCCGGGAGTGATGGGACTAATGAAAAACTGTTTTTT.

This clonotype was counted ten times or more. The chain is built from TRBV28 and TRBJ1-5; D is undetermined. V was shortened by 5 bases and J by 0 bases, with 14 bases between the two germline ends. This CDR3 region has 16 residues. Germline V gives CDR1 MDHEN, CDR2 SYDVKM. CDR3 residues: CASSTSSADSNQPQHF. DNA for the CDR3: TGTGCCAGCAGTACATCCTCGGCCGATAGCAATCAGCCCCAGCATTTT.

The J gene is TRBJ1-1, the V gene TRBV28, with 8 bases identical to TRBD1. Germline V gene sequence: CDR1 MDHEN, CDR2 SYDVKM. This CDR3 comprises 15 residues. V lost 3 bases and J lost 4; bases outside the gene matches: 7. The CDR3 reads CASSFLGQGITEAFF. The CDR3 DNA reads as TGTGCCAGCAGTTTCCTCGGACAGGGAATCACTGAAGCTTTCTTT.

This clonotype was counted many times. V gene TRBV9 combines with J gene TRBJ2-3; 10 positions match TRBD2. The ends lost 0 bases at V and 1 base at J; junction bases unmatched: 5. Germline V gives CDR1 SGDLS, CDR2 YYNGEE. The CDR3 spans 17 residues. The chain's CDR3 is CASSVGASGGGTDTQYF. CDR3 nucleotide sequence: TGTGCCAGCAGCGTAGGTGCTAGCGGGGGTGGCACAGATACGCAGTATTTT. Using reference TRBV9 and TRBJ2-3 for the parts outside the CDR3, the full variable domain is DSGVTQTPKHLITATGQRVTLRCSPRSGDLSVYWYQQSLDQGLQFLIQYYNGEERAKGNILERFSAQQFPDLHSELNLSSLELGDSALYFCASSVGASGGGTDTQYFGPGTRLTVL.

The chain couples TRBV2 to TRBJ2-5; 10 bases agree with TRBD1. The germline CDR1 and CDR2 sequences are SNHLY and FYNNEI. Trimming cost V 8 bases and J 9 bases; bases outside gene matches: 9. CDR3 length: 13 residues. CDR3 sequence reads: CASHSGQGGAQYF. In DNA form, the CDR3 reads TGTGCCAGCCATTCCGGACAGGGGGGTGCCCAGTACTTC.

The table lists this clonotype with many counts. The junction shows a germline mismatch at one end, possibly a read error. The V call is TRBV20-1, the J call TRBJ2-3; D possibly corresponds to TRBD1 (7 bases). In germline, CDR1 is DFQATT, CDR2 SNEGSKA (reference sequence). The CDR3 runs 15 residues. The CDR3 bases are TGCAGTGCGAGAGAACAGGGGACTGTCACAGATACGCAGTATTTT. Its translation is CSAREQGTVTDTQYF.